Included here is one T cell receptor beta chain sequence, with context. This entry belongs to a study of OX40 agonist ivuxolimab in advanced cancers. The wider study: An anti-OX40 (CD134) antibody with agonistic activity, ivuxolimab, was administered to patients. Anti-PD-1, anti-PD-L1 or anti-CTLA-4 therapy given earlier was allowed, and approximately 40% had some.

The method was immunoSEQ multiplex PCR; TCRdb's version includes in-frame clones alone and lacks a portion of them. The data contain around 61,000 clones, around four fifths of them singletons. The CDR3 covers 14 residues. CDR1 is MNHEY and CDR2 is SVGAGI in the germline V gene. V was trimmed by 0 bases and J by 9 bases, leaving 12 bases between them. The sequence derives from an adult with an advanced solid tumor such as melanoma, head and neck, liver or kidney cancer. This material consisted of CD4+ or CD8+ T cells sorted from blood, taken in a trial of the OX40 agonist ivuxolimab. The genes are TRBV6-5 and TRBJ1-3; D perhaps matches TRBD1 (5 bases). CDR3 region: CASSYSQGGVTIYF. CDR3 nucleotide sequence: TGTGCCAGCAGTTACTCGCAGGGAGGCGTCACCATATATTTT.